One sample yielded the 2 T cell receptor beta chains listed below, sequenced in a study of shared clonotypes between healthy human individuals. The repertoire was sequenced with immunoSEQ multiplex PCR; TCRdb's copy has only in-frame clones and lacks some. The sample lists some 2.3 million clones; just over 90% were seen once. The sample comprised naive CD4+ T cells from PBMCs. Subset reported: CD45RA+ positively selected. These receptors were obtained from a man younger than 35 in good health. Some clones in this sample may be carry-over from other donors' samples.

The chain employs TRBV5-1 and TRBJ2-5; TRBD2 aligns across 14 bases. Per germline, CDR1 SGHRS and CDR2 YFSETQ. CDR3 length: 16 residues. With V trimmed by 1 base and J by 5 bases, 4 bases remained unmatched. The CDR3 sequence: CASSLLGLAGVETQYF. CDR3 DNA sequence: TGCGCCAGCAGCTTGTTGGGACTAGCGGGAGTGGAGACCCAGTACTTC.

CDR3 nucleotide sequence: TGTGCCAGCAGCCAGGATTTGTTAGGTCGAGAGACCCAGTACTTC. It is translated as CASSQDLLGRETQYF. The rearrangement uses TRBV4-2 and TRBJ2-5; D is unresolved. CDR1 is LGHNA and CDR2 is YNFKEQ in the germline V gene. V lost 3 bases and J 4 bases, leaving 15 bases between the germline ends. CDR3 size: 15 residues.